This T cell receptor beta chain was recorded in a study of CD8 T cells in Susac syndrome. This CDR3 has 11 amino acids. Germline-derived CDR1 and CDR2 are GTSNPN and SVGIG (reference sequence). Deletions cut 4 bases from V and 6 bases from J, with 9 bases between. The RNA input was about 0.5 to 1 ug, and it was reverse transcribed with random hexamers. TCRdb called the immunoSEQ multiplex PCR reads again in MiXCR, with one record for every CDR3 protein. Of tens of thousands of distinct CDR3 sequences in the sample, about 94% were seen once. TCR beta sequencing was performed on blood CD8+ and CD4+ T cells.

Sequenced input: CD8+ T cells from PBMCs. The receptor comes from a human donor with Susac syndrome. This sequence joins TRBV30 and TRBJ1-1, with a possible D match to TRBD1 (5 bases). The CDR3 coding sequence is TGTGCCTGGAATAGGGGTCCTGAAGCTTTCTTT. As protein: CAWNRGPEAFF. Full variable domain (outside the CDR3, taken from reference TRBV30 and TRBJ1-1): SQTIHQWPATLVQPVGSPLSLECTVEGTSNPNLYWYRQAAGRGLQLLFYSVGIGQISSEVPQNLSASRPQDRQFILSSKKLLLSDSGFYLCAWNRGPEAFFGQGTRLTVV.